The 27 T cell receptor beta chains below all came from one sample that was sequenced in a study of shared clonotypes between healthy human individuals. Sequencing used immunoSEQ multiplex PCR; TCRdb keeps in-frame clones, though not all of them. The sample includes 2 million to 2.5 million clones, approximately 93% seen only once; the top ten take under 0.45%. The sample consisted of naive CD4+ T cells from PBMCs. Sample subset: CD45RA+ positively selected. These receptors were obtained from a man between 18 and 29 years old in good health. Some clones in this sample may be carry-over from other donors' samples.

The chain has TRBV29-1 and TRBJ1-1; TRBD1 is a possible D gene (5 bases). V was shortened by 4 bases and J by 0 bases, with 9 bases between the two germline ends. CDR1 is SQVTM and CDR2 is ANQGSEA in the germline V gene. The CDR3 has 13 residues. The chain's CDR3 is CSVVPGLNTEAFF. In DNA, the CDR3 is TGCAGCGTTGTCCCGGGACTGAACACTGAAGCTTTCTTT.

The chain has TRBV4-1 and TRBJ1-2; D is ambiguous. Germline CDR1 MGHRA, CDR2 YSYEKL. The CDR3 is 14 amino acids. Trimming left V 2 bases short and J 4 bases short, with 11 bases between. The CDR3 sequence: CASSQPDRSYGYTF. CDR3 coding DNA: TGCGCCAGCAGCCAACCAGATAGGAGCTATGGCTACACCTTC.

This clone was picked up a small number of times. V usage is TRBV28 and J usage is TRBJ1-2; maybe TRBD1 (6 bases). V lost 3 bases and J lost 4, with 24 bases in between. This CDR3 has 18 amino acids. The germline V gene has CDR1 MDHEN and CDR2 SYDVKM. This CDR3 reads CASSFPPFGTRGGYGYTF. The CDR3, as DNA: TGTGCCAGCAGTTTTCCTCCCTTCGGTACAAGGGGGGGCTATGGCTACACCTTC.

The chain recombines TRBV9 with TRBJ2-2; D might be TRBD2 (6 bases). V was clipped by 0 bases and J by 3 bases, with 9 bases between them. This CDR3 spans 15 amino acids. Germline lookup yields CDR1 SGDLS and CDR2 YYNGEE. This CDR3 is CASSVGGTHTGELFF. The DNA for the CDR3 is TGTGCCAGCAGCGTAGGCGGGACCCACACCGGGGAGCTGTTTTTT.

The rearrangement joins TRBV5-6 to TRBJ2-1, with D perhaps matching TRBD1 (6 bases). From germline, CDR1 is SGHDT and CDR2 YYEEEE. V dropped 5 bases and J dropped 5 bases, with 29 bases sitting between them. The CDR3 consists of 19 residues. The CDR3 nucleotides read TGTGCCAGCAGAGTGTGGGGGCCAGGGGCCCTTCCTATTAACAATGAGCAGTTCTTC. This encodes CASRVWGPGALPINNEQFF.

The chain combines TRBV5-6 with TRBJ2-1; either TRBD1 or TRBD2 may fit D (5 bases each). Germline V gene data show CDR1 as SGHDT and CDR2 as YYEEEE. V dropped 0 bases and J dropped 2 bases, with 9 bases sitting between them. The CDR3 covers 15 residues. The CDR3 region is CASSLVGRPYNEQFF. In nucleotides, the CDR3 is TGTGCCAGCAGCTTGGTGGGACGGCCCTACAATGAGCAGTTCTTC.

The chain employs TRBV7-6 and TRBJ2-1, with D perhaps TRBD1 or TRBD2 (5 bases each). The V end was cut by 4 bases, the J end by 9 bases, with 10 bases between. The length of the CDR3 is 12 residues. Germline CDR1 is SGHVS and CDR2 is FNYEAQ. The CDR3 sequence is CASSSGTVEQFF. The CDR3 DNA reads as TGTGCCAGCAGCTCGGGGACGGTTGAGCAGTTCTTC.

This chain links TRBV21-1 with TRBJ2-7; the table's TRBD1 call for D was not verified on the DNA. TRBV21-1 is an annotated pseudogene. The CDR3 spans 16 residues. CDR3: CASSKSRQGPSYEQYF. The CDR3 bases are TGTGCCAGCAGCAAGAGTCGACAGGGGCCCTCCTACGAGCAGTACTTC.

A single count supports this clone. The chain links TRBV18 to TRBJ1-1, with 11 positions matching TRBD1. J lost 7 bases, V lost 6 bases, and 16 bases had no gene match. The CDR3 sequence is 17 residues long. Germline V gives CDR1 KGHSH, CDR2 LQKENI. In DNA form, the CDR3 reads TGTGCCAGCTCGCCCACTCTGAACGGACAGGGGGCTAATGAAGCTTTCTTT. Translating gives CASSPTLNGQGANEAFF.

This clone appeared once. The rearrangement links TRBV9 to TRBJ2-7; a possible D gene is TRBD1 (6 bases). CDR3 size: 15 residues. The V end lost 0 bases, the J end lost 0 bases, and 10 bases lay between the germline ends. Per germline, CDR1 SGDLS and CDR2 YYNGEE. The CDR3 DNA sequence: TGTGCCAGCAGCGTAGATGGGGGCAGCTCCTACGAGCAGTACTTC. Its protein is CASSVDGGSSYEQYF. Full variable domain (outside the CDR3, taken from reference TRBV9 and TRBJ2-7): DSGVTQTPKHLITATGQRVTLRCSPRSGDLSVYWYQQSLDQGLQFLIQYYNGEERAKGNILERFSAQQFPDLHSELNLSSLELGDSALYFCASSVDGGSSYEQYFGPGTRLTVT.

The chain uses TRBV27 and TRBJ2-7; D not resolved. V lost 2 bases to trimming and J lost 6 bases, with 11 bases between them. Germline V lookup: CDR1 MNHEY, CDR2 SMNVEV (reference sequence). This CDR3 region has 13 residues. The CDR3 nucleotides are TGTGCCAGCAGTTTAAAATTCCAAGGCGAGCAGTACTTC. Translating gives CASSLKFQGEQYF.

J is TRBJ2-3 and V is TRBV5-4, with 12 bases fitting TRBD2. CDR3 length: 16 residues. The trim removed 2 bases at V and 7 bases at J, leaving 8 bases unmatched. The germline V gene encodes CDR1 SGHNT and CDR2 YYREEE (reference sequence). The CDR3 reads CASSLTSGGMVYTQYF. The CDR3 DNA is TGTGCCAGCAGCTTAACTAGCGGGGGGATGGTATATACGCAGTATTTT.

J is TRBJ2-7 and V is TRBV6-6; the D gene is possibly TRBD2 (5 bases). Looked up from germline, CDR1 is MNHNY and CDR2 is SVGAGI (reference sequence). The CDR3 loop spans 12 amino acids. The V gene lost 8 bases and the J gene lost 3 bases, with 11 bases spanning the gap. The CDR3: CASGNRDYEQYF. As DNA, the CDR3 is TGTGCCAGCGGAAACCGGGACTACGAGCAGTACTTC.

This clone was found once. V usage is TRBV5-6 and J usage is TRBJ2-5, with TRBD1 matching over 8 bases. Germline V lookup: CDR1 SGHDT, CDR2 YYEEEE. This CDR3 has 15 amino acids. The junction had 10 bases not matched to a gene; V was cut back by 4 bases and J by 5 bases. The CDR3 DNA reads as TGTGCCAGCAGCCGTGACAGGGGTGTTGGGGAGACCCAGTACTTC. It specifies CASSRDRGVGETQYF.

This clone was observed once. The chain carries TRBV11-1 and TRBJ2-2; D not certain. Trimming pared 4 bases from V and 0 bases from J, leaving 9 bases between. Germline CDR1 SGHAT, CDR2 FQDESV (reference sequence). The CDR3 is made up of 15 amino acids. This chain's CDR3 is CASSSRSSNTGELFF. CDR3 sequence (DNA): TGTGCCAGCAGCTCAAGGTCGTCGAACACCGGGGAGCTGTTTTTT.

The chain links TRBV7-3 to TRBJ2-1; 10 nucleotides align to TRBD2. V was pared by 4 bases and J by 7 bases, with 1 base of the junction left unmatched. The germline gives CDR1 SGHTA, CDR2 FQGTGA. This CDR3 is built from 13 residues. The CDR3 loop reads CASSSTSGNEQFF. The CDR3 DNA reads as TGTGCCAGCAGCTCGACTAGCGGGAATGAGCAGTTCTTC.

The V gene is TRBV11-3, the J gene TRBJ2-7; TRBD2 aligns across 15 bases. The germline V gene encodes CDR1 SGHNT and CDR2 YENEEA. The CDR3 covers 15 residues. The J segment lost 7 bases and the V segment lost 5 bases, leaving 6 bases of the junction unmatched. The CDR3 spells CASSPTGTSGREQYF. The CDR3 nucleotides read TGTGCCAGCAGCCCAACCGGGACTAGCGGGAGGGAGCAGTACTTC. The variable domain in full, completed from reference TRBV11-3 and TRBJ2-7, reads EAGVVQSPRYKIIEKKQPVAFWCNPISGHNTLYWYLQNLGQGPELLIRYENEEAVDDSQLPKDRFSAERLKGVDSTLKIQPAELGDSAVYLCASSPTGTSGREQYFGPGTRLTVT.

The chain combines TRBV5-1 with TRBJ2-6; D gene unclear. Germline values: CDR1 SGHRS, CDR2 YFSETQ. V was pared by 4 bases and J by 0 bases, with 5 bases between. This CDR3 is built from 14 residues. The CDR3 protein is CASSQTSGANVLTF. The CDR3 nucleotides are TGCGCCAGCAGCCAGACCTCTGGGGCCAACGTCCTGACTTTC. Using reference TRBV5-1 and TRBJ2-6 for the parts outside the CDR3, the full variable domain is KAGVTQTPRYLIKTRGQQVTLSCSPISGHRSVSWYQQTPGQGLQFLFEYFSETQRNKGNFPGRFSGRQFSNSRSEMNVSTLELGDSALYLCASSQTSGANVLTFGAGSRLTVL.

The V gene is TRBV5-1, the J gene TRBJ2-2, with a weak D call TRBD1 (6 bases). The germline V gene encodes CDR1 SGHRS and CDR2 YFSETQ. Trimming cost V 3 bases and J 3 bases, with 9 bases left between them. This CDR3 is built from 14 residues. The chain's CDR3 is CASSSQGDTGELFF. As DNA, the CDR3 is TGCGCCAGCAGCTCACAGGGTGACACCGGGGAGCTGTTTTTT.

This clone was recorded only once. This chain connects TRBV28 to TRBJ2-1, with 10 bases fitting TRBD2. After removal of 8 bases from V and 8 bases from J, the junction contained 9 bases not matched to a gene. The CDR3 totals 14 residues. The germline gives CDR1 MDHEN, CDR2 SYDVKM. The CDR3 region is CASQLAGAGDEQFF. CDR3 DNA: TGTGCCAGCCAGCTAGCGGGAGCCGGCGATGAGCAGTTCTTC. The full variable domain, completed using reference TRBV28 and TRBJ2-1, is DVKVTQSSRYLVKRTGEKVFLECVQDMDHENMFWYRQDPGLGLRLIYFSYDVKMKEKGDIPEGYSVSREKKERFSLILESASTNQTSMYLCASQLAGAGDEQFFGPGTRLTVL.

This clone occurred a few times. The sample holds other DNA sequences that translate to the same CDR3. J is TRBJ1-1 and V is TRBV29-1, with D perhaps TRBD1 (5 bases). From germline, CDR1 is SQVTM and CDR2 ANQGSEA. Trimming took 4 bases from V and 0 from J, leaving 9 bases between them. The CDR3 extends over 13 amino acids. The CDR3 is CSVGQLLNTEAFF. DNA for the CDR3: TGCAGCGTTGGACAGCTACTGAACACTGAAGCTTTCTTT. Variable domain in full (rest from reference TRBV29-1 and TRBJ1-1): SAVISQKPSRDICQRGTSLTIQCQVDSQVTMMFWYRQQPGQSLTLIATANQGSEATYESGFVIDKFPISRPNLTFSTLTVSNMSPEDSSIYLCSVGQLLNTEAFFGQGTRLTVV.

CDR3 protein: CASSQEGTAGGYTGELFF. DNA of the CDR3: TGCGCCAGCAGCCAAGAAGGTACGGCGGGAGGGTACACCGGGGAGCTGTTTTTT. The chain carries TRBV4-1 and TRBJ2-2; the match to TRBD2 covers 9 bases. V shed 0 bases, J shed 3 bases, and the junction held 8 bases outside the gene matches. The germline V gene has CDR1 MGHRA and CDR2 YSYEKL. The CDR3 is 18 residues long.

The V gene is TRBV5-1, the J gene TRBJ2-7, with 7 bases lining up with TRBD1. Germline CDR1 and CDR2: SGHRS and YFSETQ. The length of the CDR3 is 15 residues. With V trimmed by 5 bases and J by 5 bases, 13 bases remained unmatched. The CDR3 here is CASSQTLTGRNEQYF. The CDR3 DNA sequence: TGCGCCAGCAGTCAAACTCTGACAGGGCGCAACGAGCAGTACTTC. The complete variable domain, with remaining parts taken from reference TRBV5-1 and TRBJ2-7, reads KAGVTQTPRYLIKTRGQQVTLSCSPISGHRSVSWYQQTPGQGLQFLFEYFSETQRNKGNFPGRFSGRQFSNSRSEMNVSTLELGDSALYLCASSQTLTGRNEQYFGPGTRLTVT.

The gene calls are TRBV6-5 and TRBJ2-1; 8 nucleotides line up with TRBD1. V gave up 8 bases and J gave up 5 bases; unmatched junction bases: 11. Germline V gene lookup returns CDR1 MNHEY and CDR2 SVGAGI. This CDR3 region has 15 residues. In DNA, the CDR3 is TGTGCCAGCCGACATTTTCTGGACAGGGACAATGAGCAGTTCTTC. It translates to CASRHFLDRDNEQFF.

The CDR3 bases are TGTGCCAGCAGCCCACGAGGGCGGGGCCCAGATACGCAGTATTTT. This gives the protein CASSPRGRGPDTQYF. The rearrangement uses TRBV28 and TRBJ2-3; weak D call: TRBD2 (6 bases). CDR1 is MDHEN, CDR2 SYDVKM, per germline. V was cut by 6 bases and J by 4 bases, with 17 bases left in between. This CDR3 is built from 15 residues.

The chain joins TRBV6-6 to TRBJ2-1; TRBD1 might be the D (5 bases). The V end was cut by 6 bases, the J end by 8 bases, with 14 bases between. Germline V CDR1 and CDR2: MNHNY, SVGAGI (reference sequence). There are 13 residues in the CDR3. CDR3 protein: CASRGLVVYEQFF. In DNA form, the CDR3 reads TGTGCCAGCAGGGGGCTCGTAGTCTATGAGCAGTTCTTC.

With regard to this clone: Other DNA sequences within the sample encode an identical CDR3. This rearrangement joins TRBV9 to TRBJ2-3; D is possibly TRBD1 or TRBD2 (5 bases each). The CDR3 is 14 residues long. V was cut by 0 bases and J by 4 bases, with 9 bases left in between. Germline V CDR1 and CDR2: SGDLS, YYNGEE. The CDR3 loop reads CASSVAGTADTQYF. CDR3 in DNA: TGTGCCAGCAGCGTAGCCGGGACGGCAGATACGCAGTATTTT.